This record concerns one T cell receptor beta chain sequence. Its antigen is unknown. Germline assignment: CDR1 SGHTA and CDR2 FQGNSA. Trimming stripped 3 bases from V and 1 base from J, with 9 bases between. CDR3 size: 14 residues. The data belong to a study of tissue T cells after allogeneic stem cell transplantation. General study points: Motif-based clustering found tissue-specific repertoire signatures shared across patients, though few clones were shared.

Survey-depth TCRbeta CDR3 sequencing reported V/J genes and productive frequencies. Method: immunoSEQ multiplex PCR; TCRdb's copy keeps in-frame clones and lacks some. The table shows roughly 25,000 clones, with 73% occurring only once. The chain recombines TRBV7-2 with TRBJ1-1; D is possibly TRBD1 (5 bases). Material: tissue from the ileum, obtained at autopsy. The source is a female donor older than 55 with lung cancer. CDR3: CASSLGRENTEAFF. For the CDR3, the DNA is TGTGCCAGCAGCTTGGGCAGGGAGAACACTGAAGCTTTCTTT.